A selection of T cell receptor beta chains follows, all from one sample in a study of cytomegalovirus exposure and HLA in healthy donors. Clones were read by immunoSEQ multiplex PCR, and TCRdb kept only the in-frame ones, dropping some. The data contain 110,000 to 150,000 clones, roughly 80% of them singletons. The sample comprised PBMCs. Receptors were obtained from a female donor in good health and CMV-seronegative. Each CDR3 is given with its conserved first and last residue. A D gene is named only where the DNA matches it firmly. Size is stated for part of the rows, as once, few or many counts, or as a class when the clone is expanded.

cdr3_aa cdr3_nt clone_size j_call v_call d_call
CASSERGYGYTF TGTGCCAGCAGCGAACGGGGTTACGGCTACACCTTC . TRBJ1-2 TRBV27 .
CAWGLGLAGGGDEQYF TGTGCCTGGGGGTTAGGGCTAGCGGGCGGTGGGGACGAGCAGTACTTC few TRBJ2-7 TRBV30 TRBD2
CASSSARVNSPLHF TGTGCCAGCAGCTCGGCCAGGGTGAATTCACCCCTCCACTTT . TRBJ1-6 TRBV5-6 .
CASSELSPGGEQYF TGTGCCAGCAGTGAATTGTCCCCAGGGGGCGAGCAGTACTTC . TRBJ2-7 TRBV25-1 TRBD1
CASSLVGTGVRTEAFF TGCGCCAGCAGCTTGGTAGGGACAGGGGTCCGGACTGAAGCTTTCTTT . TRBJ1-1 TRBV5-1 TRBD1
CASSANVNEQGNTEAFF TGTGCCAGCAGCGCCAATGTGAACGAACAGGGGAACACTGAAGCTTTCTTT few TRBJ1-1 TRBV7-9 .
CSGFGGDTGELFF TGCAGCGGCTTCGGGGGGGATACCGGGGAGCTGTTTTTT . TRBJ2-2 TRBV29-1 TRBD2
CAWSHGGVGYTF TGTGCCTGGAGCCACGGAGGGGTTGGCTACACCTTC . TRBJ1-2 TRBV30 .
CASSWTDTMNTEAFF TGTGCCAGCAGTTGGACAGATACTATGAACACTGAAGCTTTCTTT . TRBJ1-1 TRBV6-1 .
CASSLPGQGADNEQFF TGTGCCAGCAGTTTACCGGGACAGGGGGCTGATAATGAGCAGTTCTTC . TRBJ2-1 TRBV27 TRBD1
CASSFKRGAQETQYF TGTGCCAGCAGTTTTAAGCGGGGGGCCCAAGAGACCCAGTACTTC few TRBJ2-5 TRBV6-6 TRBD2
CASSPSTGQRTGELFF TGTGCCAGCAGTCCATCCACGGGACAAAGAACCGGGGAGCTGTTTTTT . TRBJ2-2 TRBV27 .
CASSLRSFQVGYTF TGTGCCAGCAGCTTGCGGTCTTTTCAAGTCGGCTACACCTTC . TRBJ1-2 TRBV5-8 .
CASSELFIFSDRDTTGELFF TGCGCCAGCAGTGAGTTGTTTATCTTTTCCGACCGGGACACAACCGGGGAGCTGTTTTTT medium-sized TRBJ2-2 TRBV10-2 .
CASSSGAKYTEAFF TGTGCCAGCAGTTCAGGGGCGAAGTATACTGAAGCTTTCTTT . TRBJ1-1 TRBV6-5 .
CAWRSGQVNTEAFF TGTGCCTGGAGGTCGGGACAAGTGAACACTGAAGCTTTCTTT . TRBJ1-1 TRBV30 .
CASSWDSSTYEQYF TGCGCCAGCAGCTGGGACAGTTCAACCTACGAGCAGTACTTC . TRBJ2-7 TRBV5-1 TRBD1
CASETGTSDAGELFF TGTGCCAGCGAAACCGGGACTAGCGACGCCGGGGAGCTGTTTTTT . TRBJ2-2 TRBV2 TRBD2
CASSLSGSAYEQYF TGTGCCAGCAGCCTTAGCGGGAGCGCCTACGAGCAGTACTTC . TRBJ2-7 TRBV6-5 TRBD2
CASSPNQGSEQYF TGTGCCAGCAGCCCAAATCAGGGTTCCGAGCAGTACTTC . TRBJ2-7 TRBV7-2 .
CASTLQGNTEAFF TGTGCCAGCACTTTACAGGGGAACACTGAAGCTTTCTTT . TRBJ1-1 TRBV6-5 .
CASSLGQEETQYF TGTGCCAGCAGCTTAGGGCAAGAAGAGACCCAGTACTTC . TRBJ2-5 TRBV7-6 .
CASSYFTGQGAREAFF TGTGCCAGCAGTTACTTTACGGGACAGGGGGCGCGAGAAGCTTTCTTT . TRBJ1-1 TRBV6-5 TRBD1
CASSEVAGAGDTQYF TGTGCCAGCAGTGAAGTTGCGGGTGCTGGAGATACGCAGTATTTT many TRBJ2-3 TRBV6-1 .
CSVVQGAFTGELFF TGCAGCGTTGTGCAGGGGGCGTTCACCGGGGAGCTGTTTTTT . TRBJ2-2 TRBV29-1 TRBD1
CASSQGQSGGAETQYF TGTGCCAGCAGCCAAGGTCAGAGCGGGGGAGCCGAGACCCAGTACTTC . TRBJ2-5 TRBV4-2 TRBD2
CASRPGTRGREQFF TGTGCCAGCAGACCCGGGACTAGAGGCCGTGAGCAGTTCTTC . TRBJ2-1 TRBV6-1 TRBD2
CASSYGQMFSTDTQYF TGTGCCAGCAGTTACGGGCAGATGTTTAGCACAGATACGCAGTATTTT . TRBJ2-3 TRBV6-5 .